This T cell receptor (beta chain) was identified in a study of T cell repertoires in cytomegalovirus infection. The wider study: Matching HLA type, along with CMV infection, was indicated by public TCR beta signatures.

TCRdb passed the reads through MiXCR, listing each CDR3 protein once. Of approximately 500,000 distinct CDR3 sequences listed, 11% were seen once; the top ten hold 10%. This clonotype has just a few counts. The sequencing input was PBMCs. This clonotype was sampled from a human donor in good health (CMV status not recorded). Some clones in this sample may be carry-over from other donors' samples.

CDR3 protein: CASSYSAGVYEQYF. The CDR3 nucleotides read TGTGCCAGCAGTTACTCAGCGGGAGTCTACGAGCAGTACTTC. The chain couples TRBV6-5 to TRBJ2-7; TRBD2 aligns across 8 bases. This CDR3 spans 14 amino acids. The ends lost 0 bases at V and 3 bases at J; junction bases unmatched: 1. Germline CDR1 is MNHEY and CDR2 is SVGAGI.